This T cell receptor (beta chain) stems from a study of T cells in Graves' hyperthyroidism and ophthalmopathy. The source of the PBMCs was less than 12 ml of fresh peripheral blood. The CDR3 has 18 amino acids. Germline lookup yields CDR1 SGHVS and CDR2 FQNEAQ. V lost 3 bases to trimming and J lost 1 base; unmatched junction nucleotides: 11. The CDR3 regions of TCR beta were amplified from RNA transcripts. A first-round RT-PCR of the TCR CDR3 used the HTBI primer set. TCRdb used MiXCR to reprocess the multiplex PCR reads, holding one entry per CDR3 protein. The sample shows approximately 600,000 distinct CDR3 sequences, roughly 14% of them seen only once. Study-level points and caveats: Ophthalmopathy was model-predicted a median around 6.7 months pre-onset.

This clonotype has a handful of counts. Antigen: not known. Material for sequencing was blood. The sequence was obtained from a woman between 35 and 50 years old with Graves' ophthalmopathy. This chain links TRBV7-8 with TRBJ1-3; 8 positions agree with TRBD1. The CDR3: CASSFPHRGGSSGNTIYF. DNA of the CDR3: TGTGCCAGCAGCTTCCCTCACAGGGGGGGCTCATCTGGAAACACCATATATTTT.